Listed here are 19 T cell receptor beta chains from one sample, sequenced in a study of T cells in Graves' hyperthyroidism and ophthalmopathy. Amplified TCR beta CDR3 regions came from RNA transcripts. The primer set for the first-round RT-PCR of the TCR CDR3 was HTBI. TCRdb called the multiplex PCR reads again in MiXCR, with one record for every CDR3 protein. The data contain a few hundred thousand distinct CDR3 sequences, 15% to 20% of them singletons. The specimen sequenced was blood. All receptors come from a middle-aged man with Graves' hyperthyroidism.

The chain employs TRBV28 and TRBJ2-7, with D maybe TRBD1 (6 bases). This CDR3 is built from 13 residues. V was shortened by 6 bases and J by 3 bases, with 12 bases between the two germline ends. CDR1 and CDR2 from the germline V gene are MDHEN and SYDVKM. CDR3 protein: CASRPGTSYEQYF. Here the CDR3 DNA reads TGTGCCAGCAGACCCGGGACAAGCTACGAGCAGTACTTC.

The sample holds a few counts of this clonotype. This sequence joins TRBV5-6 and TRBJ1-5, with D uncertain. Germline V gene sequence: CDR1 SGHDT, CDR2 YYEEEE. This CDR3 contains 16 residues. Trimming stripped 0 bases from V and 2 bases from J, with 12 bases between. The CDR3 region is CASSLESLGGNQPQHF. In nucleotides, the CDR3 is TGTGCCAGCAGCTTGGAGAGTCTCGGGGGCAATCAGCCCCAGCATTTT.

The genes are TRBV5-6 and TRBJ1-1, with a tentative D call TRBD1 (5 bases). Germline CDR1 is SGHDT and CDR2 is YYEEEE. The CDR3 spans 13 residues. The ends were cut back, 7 bases at V and 4 bases at J, with 14 bases in the middle. This CDR3 reads CASGAHLGTEAFF. DNA for the CDR3: TGTGCCAGCGGGGCCCACTTAGGCACTGAAGCTTTCTTT.

Points on this clonotype: Since no conserved phenylalanine or tryptophan closes the CDR3, a read error is the likely cause. This rearrangement joins TRBV28 to TRBJ1-3; D remains ambiguous. Trimming stripped 5 bases from V and 4 bases from J, with 12 bases between. The length of the CDR3 is 14 residues. Germline CDR1 and CDR2: MDHEN and SYDVKM. CDR3 nucleotide sequence: TGTGCCAGCAGTCCGAGACATTCAGGAAACACCATATATATT. As protein: CASSPRHSGNTIYI.

This chain joins TRBV19 and TRBJ1-5; D unresolved. CDR1 and CDR2 (germline): LNHDA, SQIVND (reference sequence). The CDR3 is 13 residues long. Between the trimmed V and J ends, which lost 3 bases and 6 bases, there was a span of 9 bases. The CDR3 DNA sequence: TGTGCCAGTAGTATTGAAGGGCTTCAGCCCCAGCATTTT. This encodes CASSIEGLQPQHF.

Only a few counts were recorded for this clonotype. The V and J genes are TRBV6-5 and TRBJ1-5; D gene unclear. V was cut by 0 bases and J by 5 bases, with 8 bases left in between. CDR1 MNHEY and CDR2 SVGAGI come from the germline V gene. The CDR3 extends over 14 amino acids. The CDR3, as DNA: TGTGCCAGCAGTTACTCGGAGTCTTATCAGCCCCAGCATTTT. Protein product: CASSYSESYQPQHF.

A single count supports this clonotype. The chain employs TRBV10-3 and TRBJ2-3; 11 bases line up with TRBD2. The germline gives CDR1 ENHRY, CDR2 SYGVKD. The CDR3 totals 15 residues. J was trimmed by 2 bases and V by 4 bases; bases with no gene match: 2. CDR3 protein: CAISGLAGPTDTQYF. CDR3 nucleotide sequence: TGTGCCATCAGTGGACTAGCGGGACCCACAGATACGCAGTATTTT.

At least ten counts were recorded for this clonotype. The V gene is TRBV2, the J gene TRBJ2-1; TRBD1 matches 9 bases. The length of the CDR3 is 12 residues. CDR1 SNHLY and CDR2 FYNNEI come from the germline V gene. V gave up 4 bases and J gave up 9 bases; unmatched junction bases: 1. The CDR3 sequence: CASSGQGVEQFF. CDR3 bases: TGTGCCAGCAGTGGACAGGGGGTTGAGCAGTTCTTC.

There are many counts of this clonotype. A much larger clone is a single base away; this may be a read error. This chain connects TRBV2 to TRBJ2-5; either TRBD1 or TRBD2 may fit D (5 bases each). The CDR3 length is 12 residues. Germline CDR1 is SNHLY and CDR2 is FYNNEI. CDR3 in amino acids: CASTRGAEAQYF. The CDR3 nucleotides read TGTGCCAGCACCCGAGGGGCAGAGGCCCAGTACTTC.

This clonotype was counted a single time. The chain couples TRBV7-2 to TRBJ2-3, with TRBD2 identical over 9 bases. The V gene end was trimmed by 6 bases and the J gene end by 3 bases; junction bases not matched to a gene: 7. CDR1 is SGHTA, CDR2 FQGNSA, per germline. The CDR3 extends over 15 amino acids. CDR3 loop: CASSSLAGATDTQYF. As DNA, the CDR3 is TGTGCCAGCAGTTCCTTAGCGGGGGCAACAGATACGCAGTATTTT.

The CDR3 sequence: CASSPDRDRLTKQYF. Written as DNA, the CDR3 is TGCGCCAGCAGCCCCGACCGGGACCGTCTTACGAAGCAGTACTTC. V usage is TRBV5-1 and J usage is TRBJ2-7; D is perhaps TRBD1 or TRBD2 (5 bases each). The CDR3 sequence is 15 residues long. The germline V gene encodes CDR1 SGHRS and CDR2 YFSETQ. V lost 4 bases and J 8 bases, leaving 22 bases between the germline ends.

With regard to this clonotype: This could be a read error, since a much larger clone is one nucleotide away. The chain uses TRBV20-1 and TRBJ2-2, with 7 bases aligning to TRBD1. Germline CDR1 is DFQATT and CDR2 is SNEGSKA (reference sequence). CDR3 length: 14 residues. CDR3 DNA sequence: TGCAATGCTCCAGACAGGGCGAACACCGGGGAGCTGTTTTTT. Its translation: CNAPDRANTGELFF.

This clonotype has at least ten counts. The chain has TRBV6-1 and TRBJ1-4, with 8 bases matching TRBD1. This CDR3 spans 15 amino acids. V trimming: 0 bases; J trimming: 8 bases; junction bases outside the gene matches: 5. The V gene's germline CDR1 is MNHNS and CDR2 SASEGT. As DNA, the CDR3 is TGTGCCAGCAGTGAAGCCACGGACAGGGTAGAAAAACTGTTTTTT. This gives the protein CASSEATDRVEKLFF.

This clonotype was seen a few times. The genes are TRBV2 and TRBJ2-2; 12 nucleotides match TRBD2. Germline-derived CDR1 and CDR2 are SNHLY and FYNNEI. The V gene end was trimmed by 6 bases and the J gene end by 5 bases; junction bases not matched to a gene: 10. This CDR3 has 17 amino acids. The DNA of the CDR3 is TGTGCCAGCAGCGCCAGACTAGCGGGGGAAGCAACCGGGGAGCTGTTTTTT. This codes for CASSARLAGEATGELFF.

This clonotype was detected many times. The chain employs TRBV18 and TRBJ2-1, with 7 bases identical to TRBD1. The V gene's germline CDR1 is KGHSH and CDR2 LQKENI. The CDR3 covers 15 residues. Trimming removed 4 bases from V and 9 bases from J; junction bases left unmatched: 12. The CDR3 coding sequence is TGTGCCAGCTCACGCGTAACAGGGGTGAATGGTGAGCAGTTCTTC. This codes for CASSRVTGVNGEQFF.

This clonotype was counted a few times. J is TRBJ2-7 and V is TRBV6-1; 8 bases are a match to TRBD1. The CDR3 runs to 13 residues. The germline gives CDR1 MNHNS, CDR2 SASEGT. The trim removed 8 bases at V and 1 base at J, leaving 4 bases unmatched. The CDR3 sequence: CASQGALSYEQYF. Written as DNA, the CDR3 is TGTGCCAGCCAGGGGGCTTTGTCCTACGAGCAGTACTTC.

This clonotype was counted ten times or more. This chain uses TRBV15 with TRBJ2-5, with no clear D. Trimming removed 0 bases from V and 4 bases from J, with 9 bases in between. Germline V gene sequence: CDR1 LNHNV, CDR2 YYDKDF (reference sequence). The CDR3 has 14 amino acids. CDR3 region: CATSRDTAIETQYF. CDR3 DNA: TGTGCCACCAGCAGAGATACGGCGATAGAGACCCAGTACTTC.

The chain couples TRBV10-3 to TRBJ2-3, with D possibly being TRBD1 (8 bases). Germline V gene lookup returns CDR1 ENHRY and CDR2 SYGVKD. The CDR3 totals 15 residues. V lost 4 bases and J 6 bases, leaving 17 bases between the germline ends. CDR3 DNA sequence: TGTGCCATCAGTGCCCTTGACAGGGGAGGGGATACGCAGTATTTT. Translation gives CAISALDRGGDTQYF.

The chain joins TRBV28 to TRBJ2-2, with D perhaps TRBD2 (6 bases). This CDR3 is 13 amino acids long. Trimming removed 6 bases from V and 4 bases from J, with 9 bases in between. Germline V gene data show CDR1 as MDHEN and CDR2 as SYDVKM. The CDR3 region is CASSRAGTGELFF. Written as DNA, the CDR3 is TGTGCCAGCAGCAGAGCGGGCACCGGGGAGCTGTTTTTT.